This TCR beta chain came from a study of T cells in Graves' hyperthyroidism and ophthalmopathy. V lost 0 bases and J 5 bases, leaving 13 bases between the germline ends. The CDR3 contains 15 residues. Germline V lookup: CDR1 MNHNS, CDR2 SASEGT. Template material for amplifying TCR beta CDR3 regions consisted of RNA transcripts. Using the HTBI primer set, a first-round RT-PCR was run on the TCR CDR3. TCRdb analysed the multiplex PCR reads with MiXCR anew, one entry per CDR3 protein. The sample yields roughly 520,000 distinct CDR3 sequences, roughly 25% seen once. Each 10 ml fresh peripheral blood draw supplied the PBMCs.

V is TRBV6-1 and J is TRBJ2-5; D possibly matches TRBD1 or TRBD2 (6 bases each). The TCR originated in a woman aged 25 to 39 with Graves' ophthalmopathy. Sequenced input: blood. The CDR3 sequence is CASSEAQGGQETQYF. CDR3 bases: TGTGCCAGCAGTGAAGCGCAAGGGGGGCAGGAGACCCAGTACTTC.